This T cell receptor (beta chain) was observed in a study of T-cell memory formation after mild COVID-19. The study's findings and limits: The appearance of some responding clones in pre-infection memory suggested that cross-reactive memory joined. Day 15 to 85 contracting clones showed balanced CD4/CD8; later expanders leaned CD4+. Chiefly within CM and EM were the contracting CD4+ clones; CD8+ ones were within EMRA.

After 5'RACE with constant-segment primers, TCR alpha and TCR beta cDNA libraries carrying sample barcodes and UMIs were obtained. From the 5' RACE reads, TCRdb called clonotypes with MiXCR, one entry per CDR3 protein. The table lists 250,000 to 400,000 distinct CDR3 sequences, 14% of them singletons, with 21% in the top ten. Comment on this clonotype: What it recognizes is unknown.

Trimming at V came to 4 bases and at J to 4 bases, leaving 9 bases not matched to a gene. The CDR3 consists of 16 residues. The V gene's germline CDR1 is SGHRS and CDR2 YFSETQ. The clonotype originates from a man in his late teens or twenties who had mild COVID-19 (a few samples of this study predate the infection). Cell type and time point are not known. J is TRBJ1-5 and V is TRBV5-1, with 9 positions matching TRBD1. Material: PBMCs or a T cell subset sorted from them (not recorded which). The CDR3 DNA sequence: TGCGCCAGCAGCGCGGGGACAGGGCGAGGGAATCAGCCCCAGCATTTT. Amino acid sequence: CASSAGTGRGNQPQHF.